These 5 T cell receptor beta chains were all obtained from the same sample, sequenced in a study of blood T cell repertoires in COVID-19. Sequencing was performed with immunoSEQ multiplex PCR; in TCRdb, only in-frame clones are kept and a portion is missing. Counted here are 200,000 or so clones, less than 90% occurring once; the ten biggest clones make up around 6.5%. What was sequenced was peripheral blood. These receptors all stem from a woman in her thirties or forties with acute or convalescent COVID-19.

The V and J genes are TRBV28 and TRBJ2-5, with 8 positions matching TRBD2. The CDR3 spans 13 residues. Per the germline V gene, CDR1 is MDHEN and CDR2 is SYDVKM. Trimming at V came to 6 bases and at J to 5 bases, leaving 5 bases not matched to a gene. The CDR3 here is CASSNSGGETQYF. Written as DNA, the CDR3 is TGTGCCAGCAGCAACTCGGGGGGGGAGACCCAGTACTTC. Using reference TRBV28 and TRBJ2-5 for the parts outside the CDR3, the full variable domain is DVKVTQSSRYLVKRTGEKVFLECVQDMDHENMFWYRQDPGLGLRLIYFSYDVKMKEKGDIPEGYSVSREKKERFSLILESASTNQTSMYLCASSNSGGETQYFGPGTRLLVL.

The chain carries TRBV28 and TRBJ1-5; TRBD1 agrees at 8 bases. CDR1 and CDR2 (germline): MDHEN, SYDVKM. V gave up 7 bases and J gave up 2 bases; unmatched junction bases: 10. This CDR3 comprises 16 residues. The CDR3 DNA is TGTGCCAGCACTATACGACAGGGGAGGGGCAATCAGCCCCAGCATTTT. This translates into CASTIRQGRGNQPQHF.

The genes are TRBV6-5 and TRBJ1-5; TRBD1 agrees at 8 bases. Trimming cost V 6 bases and J 3 bases; bases outside gene matches: 7. CDR1 is MNHEY, CDR2 SVGAGI, per germline. The CDR3 loop spans 15 amino acids. CDR3 bases: TGTGCCAGCAGCCAGGGGGCAGGGAACAATCAGCCCCAGCATTTT. Amino acids: CASSQGAGNNQPQHF.

This chain connects TRBV18 to TRBJ1-2; 7 positions match TRBD1. Trimming removed 3 bases from V and 2 bases from J; junction bases left unmatched: 0. CDR3 length: 13 residues. Germline assignment: CDR1 KGHSH and CDR2 LQKENI. The CDR3 DNA reads TGTGCCAGCTCACCGGGACAGAACTATGGCTACACCTTC. Its translation: CASSPGQNYGYTF.

The J gene is TRBJ2-1, the V gene TRBV6-5; TRBD1 aligns across 8 bases. This CDR3 region has 15 residues. The germline gives CDR1 MNHEY, CDR2 SVGAGI. J gave up 4 bases and V 5 bases, and 7 bases lay outside the gene matches. The CDR3 loop reads CASSRTGFEYNEQFF. In nucleotides, the CDR3 is TGTGCCAGCAGTAGGACAGGGTTCGAGTACAATGAGCAGTTCTTC.